This T cell receptor (beta chain) comes out of a study of beta chain features in type 1 diabetes. Regarding this clone: Antigen: not known.

Trimming cost V 0 bases and J 5 bases, with 13 bases left between them. The CDR3 runs 15 residues. CDR1 and CDR2 (germline): KGHSH, LQKENI. Expressed TCRB transcripts were sequenced, since all the RNA that had been isolated was reverse transcribed. TCRdb's copy holds only in-frame clones and misses some; the assay was immunoSEQ multiplex PCR. Of about 360,000 clones listed, over 10% were seen once; the top ten hold approximately 0.015%. Study-wide results and caveats: Researchers could not determine here whether HLA type influences TCRB rearrangement. A closer apparent resemblance between naive, central memory and Treg TCRB repertoires was seen in patients than in healthy donors. VDJ junctions sequenced from type 1 diabetes patients showed fewer insertions and more deletions.

The rearrangement joins TRBV18 to TRBJ2-5, with a tentative D call TRBD2 (6 bases). The sequencing sample was made of naive CD4+ T cells from blood. This TCR was recovered from a man between 18 and 35 years old in good health. CDR3 nucleotides: TGTGCCAGCTCACCACCGAATACGGCGGGGGAGACCCAGTACTTC. The encoded protein is CASSPPNTAGETQYF.